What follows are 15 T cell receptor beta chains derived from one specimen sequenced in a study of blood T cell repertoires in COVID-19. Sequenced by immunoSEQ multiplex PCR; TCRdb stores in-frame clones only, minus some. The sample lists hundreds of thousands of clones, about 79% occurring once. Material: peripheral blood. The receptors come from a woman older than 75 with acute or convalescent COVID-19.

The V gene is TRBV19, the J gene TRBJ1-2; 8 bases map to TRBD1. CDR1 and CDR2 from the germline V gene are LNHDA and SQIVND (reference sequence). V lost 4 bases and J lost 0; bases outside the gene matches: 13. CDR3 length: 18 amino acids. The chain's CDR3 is CASSTSRGLFRTNYGYTF. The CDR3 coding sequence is TGTGCCAGTAGTACCTCCAGGGGGCTCTTTCGTACTAACTATGGCTACACCTTC.

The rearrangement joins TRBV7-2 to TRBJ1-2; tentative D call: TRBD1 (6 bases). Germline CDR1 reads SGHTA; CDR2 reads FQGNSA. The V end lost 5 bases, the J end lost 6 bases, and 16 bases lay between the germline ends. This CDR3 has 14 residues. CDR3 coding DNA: TGTGCCAGCAGCCGGTGGGTGGGGGCCGATGGCTACACCTTC. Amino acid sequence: CASSRWVGADGYTF.

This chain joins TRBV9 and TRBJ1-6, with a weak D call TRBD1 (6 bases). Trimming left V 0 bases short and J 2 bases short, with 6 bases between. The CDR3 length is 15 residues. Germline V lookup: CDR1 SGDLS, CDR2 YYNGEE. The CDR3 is CASSVEGAYNSPLHF. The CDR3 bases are TGTGCCAGCAGCGTAGAGGGGGCCTATAATTCACCCCTCCACTTT.

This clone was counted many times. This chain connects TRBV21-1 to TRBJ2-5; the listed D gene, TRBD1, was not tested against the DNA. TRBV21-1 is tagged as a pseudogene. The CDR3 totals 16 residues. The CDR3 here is CASSSRTGRYQETQYF. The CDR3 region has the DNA TGTGCCAGCAGCAGCCGGACAGGGCGGTACCAAGAGACCCAGTACTTC.

Here the CDR3 reads CASSVGGRDEQFF. The CDR3 coding sequence is TGTGCCAGCAGCGTGGGGGGGCGCGATGAGCAGTTCTTC. The chain couples TRBV6-5 to TRBJ2-1, with D tentatively TRBD2 (7 bases). Germline CDR1 and CDR2: MNHEY and SVGAGI. Trimming stripped 6 bases from V and 8 bases from J, with 14 bases between. This CDR3 is 13 amino acids long.

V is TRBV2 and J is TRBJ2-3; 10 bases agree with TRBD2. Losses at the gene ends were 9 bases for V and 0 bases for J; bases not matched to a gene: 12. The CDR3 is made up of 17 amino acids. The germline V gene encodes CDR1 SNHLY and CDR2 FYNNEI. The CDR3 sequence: CASQWGLAGASTDTQYF. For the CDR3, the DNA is TGTGCCAGTCAATGGGGGCTAGCGGGGGCAAGCACAGATACGCAGTATTTT.

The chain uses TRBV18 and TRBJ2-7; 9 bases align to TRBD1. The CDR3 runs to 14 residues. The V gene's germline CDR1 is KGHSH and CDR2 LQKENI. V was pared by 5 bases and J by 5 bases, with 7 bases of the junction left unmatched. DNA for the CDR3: TGTGCCAGCTCAAAAAACAGGGGGCGCGACGAGCAGTACTTC. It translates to CASSKNRGRDEQYF.

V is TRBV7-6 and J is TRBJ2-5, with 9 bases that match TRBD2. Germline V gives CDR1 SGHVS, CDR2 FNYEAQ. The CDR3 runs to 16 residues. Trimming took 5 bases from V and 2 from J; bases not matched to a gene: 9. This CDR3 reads CASSLPPSGGQETQYF. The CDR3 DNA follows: TGTGCCAGCAGCCTCCCTCCCAGCGGGGGGCAAGAGACCCAGTACTTC.

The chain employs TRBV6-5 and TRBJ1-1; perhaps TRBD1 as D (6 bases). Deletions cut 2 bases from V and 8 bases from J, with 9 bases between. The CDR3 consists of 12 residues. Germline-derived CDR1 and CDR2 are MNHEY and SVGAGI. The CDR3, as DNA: TGTGCCAGCAGTTACCTCACAGGGGAAGCTTTCTTT. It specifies CASSYLTGEAFF.

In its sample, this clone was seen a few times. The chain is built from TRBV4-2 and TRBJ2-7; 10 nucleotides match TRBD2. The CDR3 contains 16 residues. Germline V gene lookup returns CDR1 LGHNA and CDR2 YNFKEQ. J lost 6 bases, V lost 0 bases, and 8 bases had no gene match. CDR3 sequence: CASSQDQRGGQGEQYF. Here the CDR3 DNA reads TGTGCCAGCAGCCAAGACCAGCGGGGGGGCCAGGGCGAGCAGTACTTC.

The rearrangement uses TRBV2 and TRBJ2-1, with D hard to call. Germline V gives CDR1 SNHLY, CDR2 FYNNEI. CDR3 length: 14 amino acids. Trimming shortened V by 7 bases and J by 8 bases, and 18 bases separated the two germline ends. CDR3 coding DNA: TGTGCCAGCATACCCGAGGTAGCTTTCTATGAGCAGTTCTTC. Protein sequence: CASIPEVAFYEQFF.

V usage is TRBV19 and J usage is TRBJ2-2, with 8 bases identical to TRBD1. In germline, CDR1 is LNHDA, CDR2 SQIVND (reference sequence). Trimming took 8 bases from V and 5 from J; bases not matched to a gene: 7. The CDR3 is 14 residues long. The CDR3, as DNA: TGTGCCAGTCACAGGGGGATGAGGACCGGGGAGCTGTTTTTT. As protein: CASHRGMRTGELFF.

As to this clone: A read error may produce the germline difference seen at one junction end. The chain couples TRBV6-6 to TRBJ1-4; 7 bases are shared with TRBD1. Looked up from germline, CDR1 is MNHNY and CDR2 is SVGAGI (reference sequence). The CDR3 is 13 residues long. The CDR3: CASREGAFEKLFF. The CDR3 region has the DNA TGTGCGAGCAGGGAGGGGGCGTTTGAAAAACTGTTTTTT.

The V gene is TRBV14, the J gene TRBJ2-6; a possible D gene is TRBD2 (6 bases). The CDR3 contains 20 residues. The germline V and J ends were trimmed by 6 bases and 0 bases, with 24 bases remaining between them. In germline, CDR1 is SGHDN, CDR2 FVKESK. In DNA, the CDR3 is TGTGCCAGCAGTTTGTTGCGCGGGGTAACTTCGAGCTCTGGGGCCAACGTCCTGACTTTC. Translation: CASSLLRGVTSSSGANVLTF.

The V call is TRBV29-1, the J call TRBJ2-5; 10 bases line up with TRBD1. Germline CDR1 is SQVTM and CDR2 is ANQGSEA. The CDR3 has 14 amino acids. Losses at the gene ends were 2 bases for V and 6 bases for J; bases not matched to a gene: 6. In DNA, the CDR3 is TGCAGCGTTGAAACGGACAGGGGGGCTAAGACCCAGTACTTC. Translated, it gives CSVETDRGAKTQYF.